The clone carrying this T cell receptor beta chain showed up many times. Its cognate antigen is unknown. Amplified regions were TCR beta CDR3 sequences from RNA transcripts. HTBI primers were employed in a first-round RT-PCR of the TCR CDR3. One entry per CDR3 protein, called by TCRdb with MiXCR from the multiplex PCR reads. The table has 450,000 to 700,000 distinct CDR3 sequences, about 43% seen once; the top ten hold more than 7%. These data come from a study of T cells in Graves' hyperthyroidism and ophthalmopathy. Findings and caveats of the study: Blood also held most thyroid clonotypes expanded beyond 0.001. The model foresaw ophthalmopathy a median roughly 6 months prior to onset.

V was shortened by 0 bases and J by 4 bases, with 16 bases between the two germline ends. This CDR3 has 18 residues. Germline CDR1 reads LGHNA; CDR2 reads YSLEER. The study left out patients who had uncontrolled infection, other autoimmune disease, pregnancy or lactation. Based on clinical symptoms, serum thyroxine and TRAb, thyroid ultrasound and orbital computed tomography, diagnoses were reached. Sample: peripheral blood or thyroid tissue (not recorded which). The receptor was derived from a woman aged 18-29 years with Graves' hyperthyroidism. V and J are TRBV4-3 and TRBJ2-6, with D hard to call. This CDR3 reads CASSQDPSVSGGANVLTF. The CDR3 bases are TGCGCCAGCAGCCAAGATCCTTCCGTTTCGGGCGGGGCCAACGTCCTGACTTTC.